Listed below are T cell receptor beta chains from one sample, sequenced in a study of shared clonotypes between healthy human individuals. TCRdb's table, derived via immunoSEQ multiplex PCR, lists solely in-frame clones and lacks some. This table has 2 million to 2.5 million clones, about 90% appearing once. Material: naive CD4+ T cells from PBMCs. The receptors here all came from a man younger than 35 in good health. Some clones in this sample may be carry-over from other donors' samples. Each CDR3 is given with its conserved first and last residue. A D gene is named only where the DNA matches it firmly. Clone sizes are given selectively: once, few, many, or a class where the clone is expanded.

CDR3 protein | CDR3 DNA | D gene | clone size | J gene | CDR3 length | V gene
CASSLFSGSGTDTQYF | TGTGCCAGCAGTTTATTTAGCGGGAGTGGCACAGATACGCAGTATTTT | TRBD2 | NA | TRBJ2-3 | 16 | TRBV28
CASRPGGTAGQPQHF | TGTGCCAGCAGGCCAGGAGGGACAGCTGGTCAGCCCCAGCATTTT | TRBD1 | NA | TRBJ1-5 | 15 | TRBV28
CASSAGQGTNYGYTF | TGTGCCAGCAGTGCAGGGCAGGGAACTAACTATGGCTACACCTTC | NA | NA | TRBJ1-2 | 15 | TRBV2
CASSFLTGTVTEAFF | TGCGCCAGCAGCTTCTTAACAGGTACAGTGACTGAAGCTTTCTTT | NA | few | TRBJ1-1 | 15 | TRBV5-1
CSVQGGADTDTQYF | TGCAGCGTTCAAGGGGGAGCGGACACAGATACGCAGTATTTT | NA | NA | TRBJ2-3 | 14 | TRBV29-1
CASMGRGDQPQHF | TGTGCCAGCATGGGGAGGGGTGATCAGCCCCAGCATTTT | NA | NA | TRBJ1-5 | 13 | TRBV2
CASSSGPRRSYNEQFF | TGTGCCAGCAGTTCGGGGCCCCGACGTTCCTACAATGAGCAGTTCTTC | NA | NA | TRBJ2-1 | 16 | TRBV6-5
CASSKGTGTYEQYF | TGTGCCAGCAGCAAAGGGACAGGAACCTACGAGCAGTACTTC | TRBD1 | NA | TRBJ2-7 | 14 | TRBV7-8
CAWSARPAPDTQYF | TGTGCCTGGAGTGCCCGACCGGCGCCAGATACGCAGTATTTT | NA | NA | TRBJ2-3 | 14 | TRBV30
CASSPLLETQYF | TGTGCCAGCTCACCGTTGTTAGAGACCCAGTACTTC | NA | NA | TRBJ2-5 | 12 | TRBV18
CASSYDRAEAFF | TGTGCCAGCAGTTACGATAGGGCTGAAGCTTTCTTT | NA | NA | TRBJ1-1 | 12 | TRBV6-6
CASSEVQREEAEQYF | TGTGCCAGCAGTGAAGTGCAGCGGGAGGAGGCCGAGCAGTACTTC | TRBD2 | NA | TRBJ2-7 | 15 | TRBV6-1
CASSLGGGNIKHRGAVF | TGTGCCAGCAGTTTGGGGGGCGGGAACATCAAACACCGGGGAGCTGTTTTT | NA | NA | TRBJ2-2 | 17 | TRBV27
CAWSVLRGDRGRNTIYF | TGTGCCTGGAGTGTTTTAAGGGGGGACAGGGGTAGAAACACCATATATTTT | TRBD1 | NA | TRBJ1-3 | 17 | TRBV30
CASSPSAGENQPQHF | TGTGCCAGCTCACCGTCGGCAGGGGAAAATCAGCCCCAGCATTTT | NA | NA | TRBJ1-5 | 15 | TRBV18
CASSSHVLGGTPQTQYF | TGTGCCAGCAGCTCCCATGTACTCGGTGGCACCCCCCAGACCCAGTACTTC | NA | NA | TRBJ2-5 | 17 | TRBV7-3
CASSLVPGSTEAFF | TGTGCCAGCAGCTTAGTTCCAGGGAGCACTGAAGCTTTCTTT | NA | NA | TRBJ1-1 | 14 | TRBV7-3
CASSETGTENEKLFF | TGTGCCAGCAGTGAAACCGGGACGGAGAATGAAAAACTGTTTTTT | NA | few | TRBJ1-4 | 15 | TRBV2
CASSFRGVGKQETQYF | TGCGCCAGCAGCTTCCGGGGCGTCGGGAAACAAGAGACCCAGTACTTC | NA | NA | TRBJ2-5 | 16 | TRBV5-1
CASRIPGQPSNTEAFF | TGTGCCAGCAGAATTCCGGGACAGCCATCGAACACTGAAGCTTTCTTT | TRBD1 | NA | TRBJ1-1 | 16 | TRBV28
CASSPSGANVLTF | TGTGCCAGCTCACCATCTGGGGCCAACGTCCTGACTTTC | NA | few | TRBJ2-6 | 13 | TRBV18
CASSLTGPLNYGYTF | TGTGCCAGTAGTCTGACAGGGCCGCTTAACTATGGCTACACCTTC | TRBD1 | NA | TRBJ1-2 | 15 | TRBV19
CASSLTSGRAYNEQFF | TGTGCCAGCAGCTTGACTAGCGGGAGGGCCTACAATGAGCAGTTCTTC | TRBD2 | NA | TRBJ2-1 | 16 | TRBV7-9
CASSEWGGQGRKNSPLHF | TGTGCCAGCAGTGAATGGGGGGGGCAGGGACGGAAGAATTCACCCCTCCACTTT | NA | NA | TRBJ1-6 | 18 | TRBV6-1
CASLDRVNTEAFF | TGTGCCAGCCTGGACAGGGTGAACACTGAAGCTTTCTTT | TRBD1 | NA | TRBJ1-1 | 13 | TRBV25-1
CASTQNGGTSGNTIYF | TGTGCCAGCACTCAAAATGGGGGAACCTCTGGAAACACCATATATTTT | NA | NA | TRBJ1-3 | 16 | TRBV2
CASTERQAGQPQHF | TGTGCCAGCACCGAGCGACAGGCGGGTCAGCCCCAGCATTTT | NA | NA | TRBJ1-5 | 14 | TRBV6-1
CASSLDSPGNEQFF | TGTGCCAGCAGCTTAGATTCGCCGGGCAATGAGCAGTTCTTC | NA | once | TRBJ2-1 | 14 | TRBV7-8
CASSGGGFNTEAFF | TGTGCCAGCAGCGGGGGGGGGTTCAACACTGAAGCTTTCTTT | NA | NA | TRBJ1-1 | 14 | TRBV28
CASSLGTGGSGANVLTF | TGTGCCAGCAGCTTAGGGACAGGGGGGTCTGGGGCCAACGTCCTGACTTTC | TRBD1 | NA | TRBJ2-6 | 17 | TRBV7-9
CASSLGREGYEQYF | TGTGCCAGCAGCTTAGGGCGGGAGGGCTACGAGCAGTACTTC | TRBD2 | NA | TRBJ2-7 | 14 | TRBV7-3
CASSPWGTGTETQYF | TGTGCCAGCAGCCCCTGGGGGACAGGGACGGAGACCCAGTACTTC | TRBD1 | once | TRBJ2-5 | 15 | TRBV7-2
CASSQEPVMNTEAFF | TGCGCCAGCAGCCAAGAACCCGTCATGAACACTGAAGCTTTCTTT | NA | NA | TRBJ1-1 | 15 | TRBV4-3
CASSVMRTSGDTQYF | TGCGCCAGCAGTGTAATGAGGACTAGCGGTGATACGCAGTATTTT | TRBD2 | NA | TRBJ2-3 | 15 | TRBV10-2
CASSFEGLANTQYF | TGTGCCAGCAGCTTTGAGGGGCTAGCGAATACGCAGTATTTT | NA | NA | TRBJ2-3 | 14 | TRBV7-9
CASSSRPRGELFF | TGTGCCAGCAGCTCGAGGCCCCGCGGGGAGCTGTTTTTT | NA | NA | TRBJ2-2 | 13 | TRBV11-1
CASSLWSGLSTDTQYF | TGTGCCAGCAGCTTATGGTCGGGACTCAGCACAGATACGCAGTATTTT | NA | NA | TRBJ2-3 | 16 | TRBV7-2
CASSLAVQGNTEAFF | TGTGCCAGCAGCTTGGCAGTTCAGGGTAACACTGAAGCTTTCTTT | NA | NA | TRBJ1-1 | 15 | TRBV5-4
CASSLGGATDTQYF | TGTGCCAGCAGTTTGGGCGGGGCCACAGATACGCAGTATTTT | NA | few | TRBJ2-3 | 14 | TRBV7-3
CASSEGRPNTEAFF | TGTGCCAGCAGTGAGGGACGCCCGAACACTGAAGCTTTCTTT | NA | NA | TRBJ1-1 | 14 | TRBV21-1
CASKSAGGRETQYF | TGTGCCAGCAAGTCAGCGGGAGGACGAGAGACCCAGTACTTC | TRBD2 | NA | TRBJ2-5 | 14 | TRBV28
CASSPRGDTQYF | TGTGCCAGTAGTCCCAGGGGAGATACGCAGTATTTT | NA | NA | TRBJ2-3 | 12 | TRBV19
CASSLYSGRNTGELFF | TGTGCCAGCAGCTTGTACAGCGGGAGGAACACCGGGGAGCTGTTTTTT | TRBD2 | NA | TRBJ2-2 | 16 | TRBV5-4
CAISESEIRGYTF | TGTGCCATCAGTGAGTCTGAGATTCGGGGCTACACCTTC | NA | NA | TRBJ1-2 | 13 | TRBV10-3
CASSEQGTAGANVLTF | TGTGCCAGCAGTGAGCAAGGGACAGCTGGGGCCAACGTCCTGACTTTC | TRBD1 | NA | TRBJ2-6 | 16 | TRBV6-1
CSVHRVTGAANYGYTF | TGCAGCGTTCATAGAGTCACAGGAGCAGCTAACTATGGCTACACCTTC | NA | NA | TRBJ1-2 | 16 | TRBV29-1
CASSLGDTRADTQYF | TGCGCCAGCAGCTTAGGCGATACGAGGGCAGATACGCAGTATTTT | NA | NA | TRBJ2-3 | 15 | TRBV5-1
CASSLRGTEAFF | TGTGCCAGCAGCTTACGGGGCACTGAAGCTTTCTTT | NA | NA | TRBJ1-1 | 12 | TRBV7-9
CSVETKTSGLYEQYF | TGCAGCGTTGAAACAAAGACTAGCGGACTCTACGAGCAGTACTTC | TRBD2 | NA | TRBJ2-7 | 15 | TRBV29-1
CASSLVHSNQETQYF | TGCGCCAGCAGCTTGGTACATTCGAACCAAGAGACCCAGTACTTC | NA | NA | TRBJ2-5 | 15 | TRBV5-1
CASSPLAGDTGELFF | TGTGCCAGCTCACCTCTAGCGGGAGACACCGGGGAGCTGTTTTTT | TRBD2 | NA | TRBJ2-2 | 15 | TRBV18
CASSVGARGYTF | TGTGCCAGCAGCGTAGGTGCCCGAGGCTACACCTTC | NA | NA | TRBJ1-2 | 12 | TRBV9
CASSLVSGYEQYF | TGTGCCAGCAGCTTGGTCTCGGGGTACGAGCAGTACTTC | NA | NA | TRBJ2-7 | 13 | TRBV5-6
CAFLRDTANYGYTF | TGTGCCTTCCTCCGGGACACTGCTAACTATGGCTACACCTTC | NA | NA | TRBJ1-2 | 14 | TRBV30
CASSSNIFQETQYF | TGTGCCAGCAGCTCTAACATTTTCCAAGAGACCCAGTACTTC | NA | NA | TRBJ2-5 | 14 | TRBV5-5
CASRLLGNQPQHF | TGTGCCAGTAGGCTTCTGGGCAATCAGCCCCAGCATTTT | NA | few | TRBJ1-5 | 13 | TRBV19
CASSEPGGGPETQYF | TGTGCCAGCAGTGAACCCGGAGGGGGTCCGGAGACCCAGTACTTC | NA | NA | TRBJ2-5 | 15 | TRBV25-1
CASSVGAGTISDTQYF | TGTGCCAGCAGCGTAGGGGCCGGGACTATCTCAGATACGCAGTATTTT | TRBD2 | once | TRBJ2-3 | 16 | TRBV9
CASSVAPRGSADTQYF | TGTGCCAGCAGCGTAGCCCCCCGGGGGTCGGCAGATACGCAGTATTTT | NA | NA | TRBJ2-3 | 16 | TRBV9
CASSHNGQGAFIHGYTF | TGTGCCAGCAGTCACAACGGACAGGGGGCGTTCATCCATGGCTACACCTTC | TRBD1 | NA | TRBJ1-2 | 17 | TRBV28